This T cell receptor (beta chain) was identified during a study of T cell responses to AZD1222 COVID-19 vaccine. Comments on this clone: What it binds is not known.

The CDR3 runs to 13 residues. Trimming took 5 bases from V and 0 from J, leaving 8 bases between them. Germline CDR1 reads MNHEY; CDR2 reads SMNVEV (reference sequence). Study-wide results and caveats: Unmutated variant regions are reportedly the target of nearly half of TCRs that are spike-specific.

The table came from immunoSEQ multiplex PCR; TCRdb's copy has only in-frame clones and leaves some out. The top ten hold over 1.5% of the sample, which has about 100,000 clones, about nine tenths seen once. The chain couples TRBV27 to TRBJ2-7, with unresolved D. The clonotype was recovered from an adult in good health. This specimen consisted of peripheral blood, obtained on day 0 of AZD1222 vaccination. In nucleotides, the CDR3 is TGTGCCAGCAGTAAACGATCCTCCTACGAGCAGTACTTC. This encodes CASSKRSSYEQYF.